The 26 T cell receptor beta chains reported below all come from one sample, sequenced in a study of blood T cell repertoires in COVID-19 (dated by TCRdb to the early 2020s). Preparation of the library involved the immunoSEQ multiplex PCR assay. TCRdb retrieved this table from immuneACCESS and kept in-frame rearrangements only. Not all clones are present; in checked studies, unresolved V genes account for under half, and no reason is known for the remainder. The sample yields about 140,000 clones; 81% were counted once. Around 8.5% of the sample lies in the top ten. Sequenced sample: peripheral blood. These receptors were obtained from a human donor in a cohort sampled during active COVID-19.

The gene calls are TRBV2 and TRBJ2-1, with TRBD1 matching 8 bases. The CDR3 length is 16 residues. Looked up from germline, CDR1 is SNHLY and CDR2 is FYNNEI. J was trimmed by 6 bases and V by 5 bases; bases with no gene match: 12. The CDR3 nucleotides are TGTGCCAGCAGTCACCCACCCCGGACAGGGATCAATGAGCAGTTCTTC. Residues: CASSHPPRTGINEQFF.

This clone was detected a few times. The chain recombines TRBV27 with TRBJ1-1; 7 bases align to TRBD1. Germline V gene data show CDR1 as MNHEY and CDR2 as SMNVEV (reference sequence). This CDR3 comprises 15 residues. V shed 2 bases and J 4 bases; nucleotides not matched to a gene: 7. The DNA for the CDR3 is TGTGCCAGCAGTTTAGGCCAGGGGGGCGTCACTGAAGCTTTCTTT. Translated, it gives CASSLGQGGVTEAFF.

The V gene is TRBV27, the J gene TRBJ2-3, with D tentatively TRBD1 (6 bases). Trimming pared 5 bases from V and 2 bases from J, leaving 20 bases between. CDR1 is MNHEY and CDR2 is SMNVEV in the germline V gene (reference sequence). This CDR3 is built from 17 residues. This chain's CDR3 is CASSPDPGTYTTDTQYF. CDR3 in DNA: TGTGCCAGCAGTCCAGACCCCGGGACATACACCACAGATACGCAGTATTTT.

The chain carries TRBV7-8 and TRBJ1-2; 7 bases are shared with TRBD1. The CDR3 has 16 amino acids. Losses at the gene ends were 1 base for V and 4 bases for J; bases not matched to a gene: 9. Looked up from germline, CDR1 is SGHVS and CDR2 is FQNEAQ. The CDR3 DNA sequence: TGTGCCAGCAGCTTAGTAGTCCAGGGGGGAATCTATGGCTACACCTTC. The encoded protein is CASSLVVQGGIYGYTF. The variable domain in full, completed from reference TRBV7-8 and TRBJ1-2, reads GAGVSQSPRYKVAKRGQDVALRCDPISGHVSLFWYQQALGQGPEFLTYFQNEAQLDKSGLPSDRFFAERPEGSVSTLKIQRTQQEDSAVYLCASSLVVQGGIYGYTFGSGTRLTVV.

The chain carries TRBV5-1 and TRBJ2-5; D uncertain. V lost 0 bases and J lost 5, with 11 bases in between. The germline V gene has CDR1 SGHRS and CDR2 YFSETQ. CDR3 size: 14 residues. The CDR3 region is CASSLEYSQETQYF. CDR3 in DNA: TGCGCCAGCAGCTTGGAATATTCCCAGGAGACCCAGTACTTC.

This chain connects TRBV6-6 to TRBJ2-7; D possibly corresponds to TRBD2 (6 bases). CDR3 length: 16 amino acids. V dropped 6 bases and J dropped 0 bases, with 18 bases sitting between them. Germline V lookup: CDR1 MNHNY, CDR2 SVGAGI (reference sequence). Here the CDR3 reads CASRSSEAGYSYEQYF. DNA for the CDR3: TGTGCCAGCAGATCATCCGAAGCGGGCTACTCCTACGAGCAGTACTTC.

The V gene is TRBV6-2 or TRBV6-3, the J gene TRBJ2-2; 9 bases align to TRBD2. The CDR3 covers 15 residues. The junction had 4 bases not matched to a gene; V was cut back by 2 bases and J by 6 bases. The V gene's germline CDR1 is MNHEY and CDR2 SVGEGT. The CDR3 DNA reads TGTGCCAGCAGTTACGTCTTAGCGGGAGCCGGGGAGCTGTTTTTT. Amino acid sequence: CASSYVLAGAGELFF.

This clone appeared a few times. The J gene is TRBJ2-7, the V gene TRBV7-7; 8 bases agree with TRBD1. Germline CDR1 reads SSHAT; CDR2 reads FNYEAQ (reference sequence). The CDR3 spans 15 residues. Losses at the gene ends were 5 bases for V and 3 bases for J; bases not matched to a gene: 9. The CDR3 nucleotides are TGTGCCAGCAGCCCAAGCAGGGGGCCGAGCTACGAGCAGTACTTC. This encodes CASSPSRGPSYEQYF. Filled out from reference TRBV7-7 and TRBJ2-7, the complete variable domain reads GAGVSQSPRYKVTKRGQDVTLRCDPISSHATLYWYQQALGQGPEFLTYFNYEAQPDKSGLPSDRFSAERPEGSISTLTIQRTEQRDSAMYRCASSPSRGPSYEQYFGPGTRLTVT.

This CDR3 is CASRTSGTGGRNEQFF. CDR3 DNA sequence: TGTGCCAGCAGAACCTCCGGGACAGGGGGCCGGAATGAGCAGTTCTTC. The chain links TRBV28 to TRBJ2-1; 12 bases agree with TRBD1. V lost 6 bases and J lost 7; bases outside the gene matches: 10. The CDR3 sequence is 16 residues long. The germline V gene encodes CDR1 MDHEN and CDR2 SYDVKM.

The chain has TRBV24-1 and TRBJ2-7; TRBD1 is a possible D gene (6 bases). The CDR3 is made up of 15 amino acids. Germline V gene lookup returns CDR1 KGHDR and CDR2 SFDVKD. V was pared by 2 bases and J by 4 bases, with 14 bases between. The CDR3 region is CATSDSTGNVYEQYF. CDR3 nucleotides: TGTGCCACCAGTGATTCTACAGGGAACGTATACGAGCAGTACTTC.

The J gene is TRBJ2-5, the V gene TRBV7-9, with 9 bases matching TRBD1. CDR1 and CDR2 (germline): SEHNR, FQNEAQ (reference sequence). The J segment lost 4 bases and the V segment lost 1 base, leaving 7 bases of the junction unmatched. This CDR3 comprises 16 residues. The CDR3 loop is CASSLGLGQGAETQYF. CDR3 sequence (DNA): TGTGCCAGCAGCTTAGGCTTGGGACAGGGTGCAGAGACCCAGTACTTC.

This clone was observed a handful of times. The chain links TRBV9 to TRBJ1-2; maybe TRBD1 (6 bases). V shed 0 bases and J shed 6 bases, with 15 bases lying between them. The CDR3 is made up of 15 amino acids. Germline CDR1 reads SGDLS; CDR2 reads YYNGEE. For the CDR3, the DNA is TGTGCCAGCAGCGTAGGGGTTACAGGGCAGGATGGCTACACCTTC. It specifies CASSVGVTGQDGYTF.

This clone was recorded once. This sequence joins TRBV19 and TRBJ2-1, with 7 nucleotides matching TRBD1. The CDR3 totals 13 residues. Trimming cost V 3 bases and J 12 bases; bases outside gene matches: 8. Germline lookup yields CDR1 LNHDA and CDR2 SQIVND (reference sequence). CDR3 region: CASSIGTVPRQFF. CDR3 nucleotides: TGTGCCAGTAGTATCGGGACAGTTCCTCGGCAGTTCTTC.

The J gene is TRBJ2-7, the V gene TRBV6-5; 11 bases are shared with TRBD2. V shed 8 bases and J 2 bases; nucleotides not matched to a gene: 8. Germline CDR1 is MNHEY and CDR2 is SVGAGI. The CDR3 is 15 amino acids. CDR3 protein: CASHLTSGATYEQYF. The CDR3 region has the DNA TGTGCCAGCCACCTGACTAGCGGGGCTACCTACGAGCAGTACTTC.

The chain links TRBV29-1 to TRBJ2-5, with 7 bases fitting TRBD1. Per the germline V gene, CDR1 is SQVTM and CDR2 is ANQGSEA. With V trimmed by 5 bases and J by 2 bases, 2 bases remained unmatched. The CDR3 is 12 amino acids. CDR3 protein: CSVTGVQETQYF. Written as DNA, the CDR3 is TGCAGCGTTACAGGGGTTCAAGAGACCCAGTACTTC.

The chain carries TRBV19 and TRBJ1-1; TRBD1 agrees at 9 bases. The CDR3 has 17 amino acids. Trimming removed 7 bases from V and 3 bases from J; junction bases left unmatched: 15. Looked up from germline, CDR1 is LNHDA and CDR2 is SQIVND (reference sequence). The CDR3 loop is CASKKAGYRGLHTEAFF. The DNA for the CDR3 is TGTGCCAGTAAGAAAGCTGGATACAGGGGGCTCCACACTGAAGCTTTCTTT.

This chain connects TRBV2 to TRBJ2-3; 9 nucleotides align to TRBD1. There are 13 residues in the CDR3. Germline-derived CDR1 and CDR2 are SNHLY and FYNNEI. V shed 10 bases and J 6 bases; nucleotides not matched to a gene: 8. CDR3 residues: CAISGTGRDTQYF. DNA of the CDR3: TGTGCCATTTCCGGGACAGGGAGGGATACGCAGTATTTT.

The genes are TRBV9 and TRBJ1-2; weak D call: TRBD1 (6 bases). The CDR3 has 13 residues. Trimming removed 2 bases at V and 8 bases at J, with 13 bases between. CDR1 is SGDLS and CDR2 is YYNGEE in the germline V gene. The DNA of the CDR3 is TGTGCCAGCAGCGTGAGCGGGACATCAGGCTACACCTTC. Amino acid sequence: CASSVSGTSGYTF.

V gene TRBV6-1 combines with J gene TRBJ1-6; TRBD1 is a possible D gene (5 bases). CDR1 and CDR2 from the germline V gene are MNHNS and SASEGT. The CDR3 consists of 14 residues. V was trimmed by 2 bases and J by 8 bases, leaving 10 bases between them. The CDR3, as DNA: TGTGCCAGCAGTGAAAGCAGGGTATATTCACCCCTCCACTTT. This codes for CASSESRVYSPLHF.

The chain uses TRBV5-1 and TRBJ2-7, with 8 bases identical to TRBD1. The CDR3 is 12 amino acids. The germline gives CDR1 SGHRS, CDR2 YFSETQ. The V segment lost 3 bases and the J segment 4 bases; nucleotides outside the gene matches: 0. The CDR3 region is CASSWTGYEQYF. DNA of the CDR3: TGCGCCAGCAGCTGGACAGGGTACGAGCAGTACTTC.

The chain has TRBV5-4 and TRBJ2-7; 8 positions match TRBD1. CDR1 and CDR2 (germline): SGHNT, YYREEE (reference sequence). V was pared by 0 bases and J by 6 bases, with 8 bases of the junction left unmatched. The CDR3 covers 15 residues. CDR3 DNA: TGTGCCAGCAGCTTGGTCCCCCTCACAGGGGGCGAGCAGTACTTC. Translating gives CASSLVPLTGGEQYF. The whole variable domain, filled in from reference TRBV5-4 and TRBJ2-7, reads ETGVTQSPTHLIKTRGQQVTLRCSSQSGHNTVSWYQQALGQGPQFIFQYYREEENGRGNFPPRFSGLQFPNYSSELNVNALELDDSALYLCASSLVPLTGGEQYFGPGTRLTVT.

This sequence joins TRBV18 and TRBJ2-5; maybe TRBD2 (5 bases). Germline V CDR1 and CDR2: KGHSH, LQKENI. The CDR3 is 16 amino acids. With 1 base removed from V and 0 bases from J, the gap between germline ends came to 12 bases. CDR3 bases: TGTGCCAGCTCACCACTCCTAGCTAAGTACCAAGAGACCCAGTACTTC. It encodes CASSPLLAKYQETQYF.

This clone was seen a handful of times. CDR3 sequence reads: CASSIPLGLAGGGELFF. The CDR3 DNA sequence: TGTGCCAGCAGCATACCTCTAGGACTAGCGGGAGGGGGGGAGCTGTTTTTT. V and J are TRBV7-2 and TRBJ2-2, with TRBD2 identical over 15 bases. The ends lost 5 bases at V and 8 bases at J; junction bases unmatched: 9. In germline, CDR1 is SGHTA, CDR2 FQGNSA. This CDR3 is 17 amino acids long.

The rearrangement links TRBV18 to TRBJ2-2; D call uncertain. CDR1 and CDR2 (germline): KGHSH, LQKENI. The V end lost 0 bases, the J end lost 2 bases, and 10 bases lay between the germline ends. CDR3 length: 16 residues. This CDR3 is CASSPPSGSNTGELFF. In nucleotides, the CDR3 is TGTGCCAGCTCACCACCATCCGGGTCAAACACCGGGGAGCTGTTTTTT.

For this clone: A junction end diverges from the germline sequence, so it may reflect a read error. V gene TRBV7-2 combines with J gene TRBJ2-7; TRBD2 matches at 7 bases. The CDR3 is 15 residues long. Germline V gene sequence: CDR1 SGHTA, CDR2 FQGNSA. This CDR3 is CASSVASGSSYEQYF. The CDR3 DNA follows: TGTGCCAGCAGCGTAGCTAGCGGAAGCTCCTACGAGCAGTACTTC.

This chain connects TRBV4-3 to TRBJ2-3; the match to TRBD2 covers 15 bases. The junction had 2 bases not matched to a gene; V was cut back by 4 bases and J by 0 bases. Germline assignment: CDR1 LGHNA and CDR2 YSLEER. The CDR3 has 17 residues. CDR3 sequence: CASSRGLAGGSTDTQYF. CDR3 DNA sequence: TGCGCCAGCAGCCGCGGACTAGCGGGAGGGAGCACAGATACGCAGTATTTT.